The clone carrying this T cell receptor beta chain was counted between two and nine times. Germline CDR1 is MDHEN and CDR2 is SYDVKM. The CDR3 is 12 amino acids. The V and J ends lost 9 bases and 7 bases, in that order; junction bases with no gene match: 6. Some clones are missing from TCRdb's copy, which holds only in-frame ones; the method was immunoSEQ multiplex PCR. The sample records some 380,000 clones, roughly 87% being singletons. This entry is derived from a study of blood T cell repertoires in COVID-19. For the study at large: The United States, Italy and Spain provided the acute and convalescent COVID-19 samples. From T cells, B-cell-depleted T cells, or PBMCs came the material, which was cDNA or gDNA.

The sample consisted of PBMCs or T cells enriched from blood (not recorded which). This receptor was identified in a woman aged 35 to 49 with acute COVID-19. The chain carries TRBV28 and TRBJ1-3; 7 bases fit TRBD1. In DNA form, the CDR3 reads TGTGCCAGTAAGGGGGCATCCAACACCATATATTTT. Residues: CASKGASNTIYF.